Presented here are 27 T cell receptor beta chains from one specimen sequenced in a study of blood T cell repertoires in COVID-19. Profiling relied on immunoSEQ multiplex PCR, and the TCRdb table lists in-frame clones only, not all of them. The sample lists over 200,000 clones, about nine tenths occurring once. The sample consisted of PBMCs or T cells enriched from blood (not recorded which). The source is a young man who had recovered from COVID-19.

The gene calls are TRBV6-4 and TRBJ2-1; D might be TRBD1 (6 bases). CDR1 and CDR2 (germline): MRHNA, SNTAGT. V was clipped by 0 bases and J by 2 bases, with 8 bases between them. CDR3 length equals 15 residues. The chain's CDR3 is CASSDSDRPYNEQFF. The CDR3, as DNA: TGTGCCAGCAGTGACTCCGACAGGCCCTACAATGAGCAGTTCTTC.

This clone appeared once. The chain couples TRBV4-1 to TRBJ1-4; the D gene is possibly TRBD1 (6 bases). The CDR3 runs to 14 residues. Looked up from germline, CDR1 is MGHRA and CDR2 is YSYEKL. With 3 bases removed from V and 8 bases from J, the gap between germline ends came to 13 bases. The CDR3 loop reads CASSHGGPWEKLFF. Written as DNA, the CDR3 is TGCGCCAGCAGCCACGGGGGGCCTTGGGAAAAACTGTTTTTT.

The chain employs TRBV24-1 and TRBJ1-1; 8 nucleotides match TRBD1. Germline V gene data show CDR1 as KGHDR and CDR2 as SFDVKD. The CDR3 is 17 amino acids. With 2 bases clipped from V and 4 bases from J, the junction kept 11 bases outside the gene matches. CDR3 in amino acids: CATSDSQQQGGFTEAFF. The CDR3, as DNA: TGTGCCACCAGTGATTCTCAGCAACAGGGGGGATTCACTGAAGCTTTCTTT.

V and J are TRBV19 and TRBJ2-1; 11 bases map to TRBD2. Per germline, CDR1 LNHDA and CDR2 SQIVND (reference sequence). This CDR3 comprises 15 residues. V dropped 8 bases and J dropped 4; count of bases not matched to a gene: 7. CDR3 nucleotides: TGTGCCAGTGGACACTTAGCGGGAGGGTACAATGAGCAGTTCTTC. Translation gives CASGHLAGGYNEQFF.

CDR3 in DNA: TGTGCCAGCACCCTCGGGGGACTAGCGGGACGAACCTACAATGAGCAGTTCTTC. Translating gives CASTLGGLAGRTYNEQFF. The chain employs TRBV28 and TRBJ2-1, with 13 bases fitting TRBD2. With V trimmed by 7 bases and J by 2 bases, 11 bases remained unmatched. CDR3 size: 18 residues. Germline assignment: CDR1 MDHEN and CDR2 SYDVKM.

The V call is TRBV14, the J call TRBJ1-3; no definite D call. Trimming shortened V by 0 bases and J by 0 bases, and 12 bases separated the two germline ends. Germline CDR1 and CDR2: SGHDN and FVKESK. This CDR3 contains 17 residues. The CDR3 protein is CASSQDIARDSGNTIYF. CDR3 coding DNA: TGTGCCAGCAGCCAAGACATCGCAAGAGACTCTGGAAACACCATATATTTT.

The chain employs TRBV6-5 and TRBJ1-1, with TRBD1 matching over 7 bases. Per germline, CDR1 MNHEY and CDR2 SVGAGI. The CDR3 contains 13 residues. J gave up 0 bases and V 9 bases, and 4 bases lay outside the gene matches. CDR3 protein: CASGGQMNTEAFF. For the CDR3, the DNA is TGTGCCAGTGGGGGACAGATGAACACTGAAGCTTTCTTT.

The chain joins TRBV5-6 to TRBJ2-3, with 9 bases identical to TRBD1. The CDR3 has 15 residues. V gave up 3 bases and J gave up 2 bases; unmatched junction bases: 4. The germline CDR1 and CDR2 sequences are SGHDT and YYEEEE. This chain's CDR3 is CASSSTGGSTDTQYF. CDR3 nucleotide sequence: TGTGCCAGCAGCTCTACAGGGGGCTCCACAGATACGCAGTATTTT. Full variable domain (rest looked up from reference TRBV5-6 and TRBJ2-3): DAGVTQSPTHLIKTRGQQVTLRCSPKSGHDTVSWYQQALGQGPQFIFQYYEEEERQRGNFPDRFSGHQFPNYSSELNVNALLLGDSALYLCASSSTGGSTDTQYFGPGTRLTVL.

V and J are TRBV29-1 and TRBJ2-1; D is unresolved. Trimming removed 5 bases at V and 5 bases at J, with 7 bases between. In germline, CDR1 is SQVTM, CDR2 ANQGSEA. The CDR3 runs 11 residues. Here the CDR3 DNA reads TGCAGCGTTCTACTAAACAATGAGCAGTTCTTC. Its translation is CSVLLNNEQFF.

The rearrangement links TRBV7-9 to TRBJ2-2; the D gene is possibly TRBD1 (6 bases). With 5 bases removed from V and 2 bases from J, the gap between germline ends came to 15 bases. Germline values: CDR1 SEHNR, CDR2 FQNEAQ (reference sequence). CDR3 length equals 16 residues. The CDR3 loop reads CASSPPPGENTGELFF. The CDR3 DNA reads TGTGCCAGCAGCCCCCCACCAGGGGAAAACACCGGGGAGCTGTTTTTT.

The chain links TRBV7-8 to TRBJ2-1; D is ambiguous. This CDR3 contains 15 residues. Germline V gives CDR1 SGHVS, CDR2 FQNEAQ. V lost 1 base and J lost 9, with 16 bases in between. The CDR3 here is CASSLGPDPSAEQFF. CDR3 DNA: TGTGCCAGCAGCTTAGGTCCCGATCCCAGCGCTGAGCAGTTCTTC.

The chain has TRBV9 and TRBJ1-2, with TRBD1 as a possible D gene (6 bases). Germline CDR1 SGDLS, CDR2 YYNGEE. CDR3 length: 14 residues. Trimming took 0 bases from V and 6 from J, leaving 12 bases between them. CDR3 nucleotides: TGTGCCAGCAGCGTAGTGGGGGCGGGTGATGGCTACACCTTC. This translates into CASSVVGAGDGYTF.

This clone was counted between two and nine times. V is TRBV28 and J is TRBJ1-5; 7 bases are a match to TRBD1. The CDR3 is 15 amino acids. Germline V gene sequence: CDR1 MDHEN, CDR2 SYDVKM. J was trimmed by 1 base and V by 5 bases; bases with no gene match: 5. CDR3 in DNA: TGTGCCAGCAGTATCGCGGGACAGAGCAATCAGCCCCAGCATTTT. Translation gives CASSIAGQSNQPQHF.

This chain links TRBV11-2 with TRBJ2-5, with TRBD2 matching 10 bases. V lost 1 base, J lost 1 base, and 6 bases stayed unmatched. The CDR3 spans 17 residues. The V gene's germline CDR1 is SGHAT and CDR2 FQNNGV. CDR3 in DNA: TGTGCCAGCAGCTTAGTTCTAGCGGGAGTCGCCCAAGAGACCCAGTACTTC. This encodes CASSLVLAGVAQETQYF.

Here the CDR3 DNA reads TGTGCCAGCAGCTGGGACAGGGGCGTTTCACCCCTCCACTTT. Translation gives CASSWDRGVSPLHF. The chain joins TRBV7-2 to TRBJ1-6; 10 bases fit TRBD1. Unmatched junction bases numbered 3, after V lost 4 bases and J lost 9 bases. The CDR3 contains 14 residues. Germline loops: CDR1 SGHTA, CDR2 FQGNSA.

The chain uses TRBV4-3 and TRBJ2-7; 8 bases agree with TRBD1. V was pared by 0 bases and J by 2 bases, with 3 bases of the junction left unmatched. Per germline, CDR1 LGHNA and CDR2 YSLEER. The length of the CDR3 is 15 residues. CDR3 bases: TGCGCCAGCAGCCAAGACAGGGGGCGCCCCTACGAGCAGTACTTC. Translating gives CASSQDRGRPYEQYF.

The CDR3 sequence: CASSPRQGTDTQYF. CDR3 bases: TGTGCCAGCAGCCCACGACAGGGGACAGATACGCAGTATTTT. This chain joins TRBV7-2 and TRBJ2-3, with 8 bases aligning to TRBD1. This CDR3 is built from 14 residues. CDR1 and CDR2 from the germline V gene are SGHTA and FQGNSA. The V segment lost 5 bases and the J segment 3 bases; nucleotides outside the gene matches: 4. The full variable domain, completed using reference TRBV7-2 and TRBJ2-3, is GAGVSQSPSNKVTEKGKDVELRCDPISGHTALYWYRQSLGQGLEFLIYFQGNSAPDKSGLPSDRFSAERTGGSVSTLTIQRTQQEDSAVYLCASSPRQGTDTQYFGPGTRLTVL.

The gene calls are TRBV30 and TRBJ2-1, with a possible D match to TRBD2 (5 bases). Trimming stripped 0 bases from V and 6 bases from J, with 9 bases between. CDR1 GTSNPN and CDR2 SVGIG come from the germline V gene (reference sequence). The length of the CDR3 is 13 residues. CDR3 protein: CAWSVTRGNEQFF. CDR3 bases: TGTGCCTGGAGTGTAACTAGAGGCAATGAGCAGTTCTTC.

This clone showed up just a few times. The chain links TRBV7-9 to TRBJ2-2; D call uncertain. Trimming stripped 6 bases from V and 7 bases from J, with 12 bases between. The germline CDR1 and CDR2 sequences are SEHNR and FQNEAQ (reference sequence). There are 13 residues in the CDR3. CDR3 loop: CASRSRFGGELFF. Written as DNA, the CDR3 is TGTGCCAGCAGGAGTCGTTTTGGCGGGGAGCTGTTTTTT.

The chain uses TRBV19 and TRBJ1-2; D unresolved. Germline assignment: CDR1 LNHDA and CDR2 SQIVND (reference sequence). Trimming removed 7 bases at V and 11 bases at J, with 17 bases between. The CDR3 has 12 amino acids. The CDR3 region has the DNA TGTGCCAGTAATCCCGGCCTCGGAGGGTACACCTTC. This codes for CASNPGLGGYTF.

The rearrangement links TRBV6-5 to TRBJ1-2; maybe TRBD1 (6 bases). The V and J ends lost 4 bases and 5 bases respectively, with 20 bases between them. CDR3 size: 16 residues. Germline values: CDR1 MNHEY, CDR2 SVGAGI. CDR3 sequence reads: CASSSGLGGRSYGYTF. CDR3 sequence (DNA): TGTGCCAGCAGTTCTGGGTTGGGGGGGCGATCGTATGGCTACACCTTC.

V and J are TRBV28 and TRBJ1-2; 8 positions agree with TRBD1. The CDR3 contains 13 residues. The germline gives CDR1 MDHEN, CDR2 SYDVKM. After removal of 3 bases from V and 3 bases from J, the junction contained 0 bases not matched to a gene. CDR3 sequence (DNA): TGTGCCAGCAGTTTGGACAGGGACTATGGCTACACCTTC. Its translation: CASSLDRDYGYTF.

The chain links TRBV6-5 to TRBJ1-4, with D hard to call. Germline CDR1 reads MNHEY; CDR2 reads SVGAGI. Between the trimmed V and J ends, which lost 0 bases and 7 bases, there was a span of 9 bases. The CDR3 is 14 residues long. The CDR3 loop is CASSYSEGFEKLFF. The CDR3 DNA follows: TGTGCCAGCAGTTACTCGGAGGGTTTTGAAAAACTGTTTTTT.

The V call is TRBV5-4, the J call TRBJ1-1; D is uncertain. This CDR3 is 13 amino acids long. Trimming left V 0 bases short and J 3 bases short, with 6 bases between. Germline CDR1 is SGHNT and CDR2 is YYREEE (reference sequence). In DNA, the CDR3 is TGTGCCAGCAGCTTGGCCCAGGACACTGAAGCTTTCTTT. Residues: CASSLAQDTEAFF.

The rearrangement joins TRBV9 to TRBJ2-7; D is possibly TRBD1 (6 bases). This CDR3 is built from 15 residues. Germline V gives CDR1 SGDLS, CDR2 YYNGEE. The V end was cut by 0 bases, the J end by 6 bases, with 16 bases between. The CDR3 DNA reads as TGTGCCAGCAGCGTAGGGGGACACCAAGGGGTCGAGCAGTACTTC. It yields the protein CASSVGGHQGVEQYF.

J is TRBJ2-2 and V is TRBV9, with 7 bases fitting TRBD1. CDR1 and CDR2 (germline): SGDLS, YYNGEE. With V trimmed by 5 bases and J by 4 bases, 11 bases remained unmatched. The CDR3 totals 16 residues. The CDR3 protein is CASSSHEGAGTGELFF. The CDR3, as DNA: TGTGCCAGCAGTTCCCATGAGGGGGCAGGCACCGGGGAGCTGTTTTTT.

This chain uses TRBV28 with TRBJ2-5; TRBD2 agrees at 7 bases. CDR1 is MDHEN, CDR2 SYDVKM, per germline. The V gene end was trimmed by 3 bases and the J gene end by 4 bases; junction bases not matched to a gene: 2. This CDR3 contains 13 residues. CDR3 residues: CASSLGGGETQYF. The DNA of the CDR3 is TGTGCCAGCAGTTTGGGCGGGGGAGAGACCCAGTACTTC.